The clone carrying this T cell receptor (beta chain) was counted only a few times. Its antigen is as yet unknown. The data are from a study of response to subunit inactivated influenza vaccine. Findings and limits, study-wide: The authors suggested that every seasonal influenza vaccination recruits few new T cells.

Germline V lookup: CDR1 DFQATT, CDR2 SNEGSKA (reference sequence). The ends lost 5 bases at V and 6 bases at J; junction bases unmatched: 13. The CDR3 is made up of 16 amino acids. TCRdb recomputed calls from the RT-PCR reads with MiXCR, one row per CDR3 protein. The sample contains roughly 700,000 distinct CDR3 sequences, around a sixth of which appear only once. This TCR was recovered from a man aged 45-65 years who received an inactivated influenza vaccine. The chain links TRBV20-1 to TRBJ2-2, with 9 bases identical to TRBD1. The sample in question was PBMCs from blood, obtained roughly 12 days after vaccination. The CDR3 protein is CSAGDYGQGISGELFF. For the CDR3, the DNA is TGCAGTGCTGGGGATTACGGACAGGGGATATCCGGGGAGCTGTTTTTT.